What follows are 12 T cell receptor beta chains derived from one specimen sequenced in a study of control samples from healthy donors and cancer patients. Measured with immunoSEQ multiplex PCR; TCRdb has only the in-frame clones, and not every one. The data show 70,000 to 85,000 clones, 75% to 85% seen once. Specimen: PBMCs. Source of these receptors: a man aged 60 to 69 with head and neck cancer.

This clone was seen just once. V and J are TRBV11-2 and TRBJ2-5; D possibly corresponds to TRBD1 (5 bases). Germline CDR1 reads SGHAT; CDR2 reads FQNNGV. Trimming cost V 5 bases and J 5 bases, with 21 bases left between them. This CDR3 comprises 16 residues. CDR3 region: CASSGILNQKGETQYF. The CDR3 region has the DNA TGTGCCAGCAGCGGCATCCTAAACCAAAAGGGGGAGACCCAGTACTTC.

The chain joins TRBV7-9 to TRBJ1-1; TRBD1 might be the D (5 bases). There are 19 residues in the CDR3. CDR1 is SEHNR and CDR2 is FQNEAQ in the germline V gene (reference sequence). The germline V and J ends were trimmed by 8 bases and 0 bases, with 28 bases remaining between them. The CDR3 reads CASPSSPANWGSMNTEAFF. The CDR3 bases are TGTGCCAGCCCTTCTTCACCCGCGAATTGGGGGTCGATGAACACTGAAGCTTTCTTT.

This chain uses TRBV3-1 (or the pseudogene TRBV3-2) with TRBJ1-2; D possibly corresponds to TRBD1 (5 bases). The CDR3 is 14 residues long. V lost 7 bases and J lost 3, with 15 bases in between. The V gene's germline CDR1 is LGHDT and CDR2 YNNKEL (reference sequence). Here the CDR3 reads CASTYYRGYYGYTF. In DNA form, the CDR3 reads TGTGCCAGCACCTATTACCGGGGGTACTATGGCTACACCTTC.

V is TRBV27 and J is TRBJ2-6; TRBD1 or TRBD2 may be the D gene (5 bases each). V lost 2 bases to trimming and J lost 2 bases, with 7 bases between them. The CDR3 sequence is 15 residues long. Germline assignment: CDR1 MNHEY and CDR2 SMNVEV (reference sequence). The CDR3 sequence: CASSLMGAGANVLTF. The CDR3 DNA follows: TGTGCCAGCAGTTTAATGGGGGCTGGGGCCAACGTCCTGACTTTC.

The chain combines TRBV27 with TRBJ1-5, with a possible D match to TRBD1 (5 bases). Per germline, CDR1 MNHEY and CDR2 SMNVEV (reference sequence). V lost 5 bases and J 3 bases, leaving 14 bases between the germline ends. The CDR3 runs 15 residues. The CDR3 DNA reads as TGTGCCAGCAGTACCCTTCAGGGTTACAATCAGCCCCAGCATTTT. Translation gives CASSTLQGYNQPQHF.

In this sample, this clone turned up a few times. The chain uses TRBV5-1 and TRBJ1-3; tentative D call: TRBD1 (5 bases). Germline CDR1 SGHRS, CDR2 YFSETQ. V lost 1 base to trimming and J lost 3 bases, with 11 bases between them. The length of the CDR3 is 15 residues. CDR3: CASSLWGSGGNTIYF. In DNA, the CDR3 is TGCGCCAGCAGCTTGTGGGGCTCAGGTGGAAACACCATATATTTT.

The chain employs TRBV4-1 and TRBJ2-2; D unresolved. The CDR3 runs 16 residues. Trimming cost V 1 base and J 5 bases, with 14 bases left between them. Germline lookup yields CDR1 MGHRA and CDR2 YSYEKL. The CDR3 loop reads CASSQVRLVTTGELFF. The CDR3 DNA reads TGCGCCAGCAGCCAAGTTCGATTAGTAACAACCGGGGAGCTGTTTTTT.

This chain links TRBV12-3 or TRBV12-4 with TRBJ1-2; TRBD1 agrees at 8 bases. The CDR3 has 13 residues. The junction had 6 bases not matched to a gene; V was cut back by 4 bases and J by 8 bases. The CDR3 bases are TGTGCCAGCAGTTCGGCAGGGGGCTTGGGCTACACCTTC. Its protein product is CASSSAGGLGYTF.

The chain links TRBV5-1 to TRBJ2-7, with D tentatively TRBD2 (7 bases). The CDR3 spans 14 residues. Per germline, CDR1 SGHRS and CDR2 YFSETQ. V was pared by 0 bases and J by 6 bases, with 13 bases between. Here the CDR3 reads CASSLDRGAAEQYF. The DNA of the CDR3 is TGCGCCAGCAGCTTGGATCGGGGGGCAGCCGAGCAGTACTTC. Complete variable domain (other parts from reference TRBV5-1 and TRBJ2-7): KAGVTQTPRYLIKTRGQQVTLSCSPISGHRSVSWYQQTPGQGLQFLFEYFSETQRNKGNFPGRFSGRQFSNSRSEMNVSTLELGDSALYLCASSLDRGAAEQYFGPGTRLTVT.

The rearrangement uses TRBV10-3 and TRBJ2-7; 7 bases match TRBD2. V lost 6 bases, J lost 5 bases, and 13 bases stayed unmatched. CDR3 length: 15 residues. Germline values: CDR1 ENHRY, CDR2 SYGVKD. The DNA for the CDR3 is TGTGCCATCAGGGAGCCGGAAGCGGGAAGGAACGAGCAGTACTTC. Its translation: CAIREPEAGRNEQYF.

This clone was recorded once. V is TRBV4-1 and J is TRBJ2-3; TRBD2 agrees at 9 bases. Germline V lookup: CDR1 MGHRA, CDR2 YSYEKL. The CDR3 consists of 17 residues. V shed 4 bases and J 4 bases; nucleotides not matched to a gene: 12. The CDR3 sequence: CASSRRGIAGEPDTQYF. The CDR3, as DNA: TGCGCCAGCAGCCGGAGGGGAATAGCGGGAGAGCCAGATACGCAGTATTTT.

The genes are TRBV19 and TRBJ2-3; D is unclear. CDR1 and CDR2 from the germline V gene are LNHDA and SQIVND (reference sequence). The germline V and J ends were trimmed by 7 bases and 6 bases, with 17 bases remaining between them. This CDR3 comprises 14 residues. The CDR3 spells CASTWTTVSDTQYF. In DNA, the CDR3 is TGTGCCAGTACCTGGACGACCGTGTCCGATACGCAGTATTTT.